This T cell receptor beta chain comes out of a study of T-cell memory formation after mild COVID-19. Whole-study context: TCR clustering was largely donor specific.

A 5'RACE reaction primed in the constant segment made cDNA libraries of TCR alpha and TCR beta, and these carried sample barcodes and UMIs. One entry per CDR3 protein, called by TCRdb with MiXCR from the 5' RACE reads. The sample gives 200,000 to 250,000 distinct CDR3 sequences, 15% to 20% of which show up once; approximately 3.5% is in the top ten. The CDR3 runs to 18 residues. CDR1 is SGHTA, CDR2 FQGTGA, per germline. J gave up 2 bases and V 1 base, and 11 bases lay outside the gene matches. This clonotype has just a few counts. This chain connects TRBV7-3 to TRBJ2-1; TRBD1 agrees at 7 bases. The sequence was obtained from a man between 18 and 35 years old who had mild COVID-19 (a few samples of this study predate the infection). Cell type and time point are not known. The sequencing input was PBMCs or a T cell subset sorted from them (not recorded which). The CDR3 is CASSLNVGTAKTYNEQFF. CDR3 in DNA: TGTGCCAGCAGCTTAAATGTAGGGACAGCGAAGACCTACAATGAGCAGTTCTTC.